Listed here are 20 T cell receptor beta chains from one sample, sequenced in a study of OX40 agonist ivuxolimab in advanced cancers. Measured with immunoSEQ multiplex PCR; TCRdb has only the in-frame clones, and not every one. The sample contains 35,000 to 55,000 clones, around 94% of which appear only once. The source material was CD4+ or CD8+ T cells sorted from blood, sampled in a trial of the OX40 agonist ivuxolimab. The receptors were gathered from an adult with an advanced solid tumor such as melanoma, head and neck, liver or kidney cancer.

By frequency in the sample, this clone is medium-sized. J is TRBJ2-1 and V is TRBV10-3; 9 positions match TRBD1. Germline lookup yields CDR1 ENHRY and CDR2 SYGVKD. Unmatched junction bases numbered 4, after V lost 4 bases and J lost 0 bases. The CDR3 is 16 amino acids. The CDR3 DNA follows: TGTGCCATCAGTGGGGGACAGGGTGACTCCTACAATGAGCAGTTCTTC. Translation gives CAISGGQGDSYNEQFF.

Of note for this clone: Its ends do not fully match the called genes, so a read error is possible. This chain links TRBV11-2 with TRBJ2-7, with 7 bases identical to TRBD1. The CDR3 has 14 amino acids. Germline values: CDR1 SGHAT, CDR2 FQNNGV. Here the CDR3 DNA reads TGTGCCAGCAGCATAGAGGGACAGACCTACGAGCAGTACTTC. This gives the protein CASSIEGQTYEQYF.

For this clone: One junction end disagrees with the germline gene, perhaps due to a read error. DNA for the CDR3: TGTGCCAGCAGCGCAGGGACTAGCGGGAGATACAGTGAGCAGTTCTTC. Translating it yields CASSAGTSGRYSEQFF. The chain carries TRBV9 and TRBJ2-1; 14 bases are a match to TRBD2. Germline V gene lookup returns CDR1 SGDLS and CDR2 YYNGEE. This CDR3 region has 16 residues.

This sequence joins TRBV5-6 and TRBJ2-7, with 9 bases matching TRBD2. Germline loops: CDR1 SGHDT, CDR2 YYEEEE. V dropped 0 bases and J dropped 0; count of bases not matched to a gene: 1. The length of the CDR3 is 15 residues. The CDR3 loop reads CASSLASGISYEQYF. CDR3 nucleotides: TGTGCCAGCAGCTTGGCTAGCGGGATCTCCTACGAGCAGTACTTC.

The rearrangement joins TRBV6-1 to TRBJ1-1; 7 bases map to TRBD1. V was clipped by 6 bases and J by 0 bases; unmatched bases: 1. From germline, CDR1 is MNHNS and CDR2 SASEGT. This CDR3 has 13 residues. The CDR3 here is CASRGQMNTEAFF. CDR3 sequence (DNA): TGTGCCAGCAGGGGACAGATGAACACTGAAGCTTTCTTT.

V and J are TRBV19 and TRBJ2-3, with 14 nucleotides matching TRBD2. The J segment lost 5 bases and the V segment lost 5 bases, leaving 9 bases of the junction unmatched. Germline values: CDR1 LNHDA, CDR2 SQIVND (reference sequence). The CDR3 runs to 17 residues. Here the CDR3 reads CASSPGLAGGPGDTQYF. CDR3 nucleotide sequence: TGTGCCAGTAGTCCCGGACTAGCGGGAGGCCCTGGAGATACGCAGTATTTT.

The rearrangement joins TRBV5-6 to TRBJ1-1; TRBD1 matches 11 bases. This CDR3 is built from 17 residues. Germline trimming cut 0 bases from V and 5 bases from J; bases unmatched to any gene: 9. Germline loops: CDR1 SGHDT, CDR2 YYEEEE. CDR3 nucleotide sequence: TGTGCCAGCAGCTTGGAGCGGACAGGGGGCTTTCGAACTGAAGCTTTCTTT. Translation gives CASSLERTGGFRTEAFF.

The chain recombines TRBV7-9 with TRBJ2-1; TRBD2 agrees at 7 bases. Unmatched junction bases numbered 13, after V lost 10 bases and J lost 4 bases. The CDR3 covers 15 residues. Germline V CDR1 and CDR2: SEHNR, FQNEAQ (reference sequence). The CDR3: CAIPQAGRVYNEQFF. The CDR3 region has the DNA TGTGCCATCCCTCAAGCGGGAAGGGTTTACAATGAGCAGTTCTTC. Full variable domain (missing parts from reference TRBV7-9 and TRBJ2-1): DTGVSQNPRHKITKRGQNVTFRCDPISEHNRLYWYRQTLGQGPEFLTYFQNEAQLEKSRLLSDRFSAERPKGSFSTLEIQRTEQGDSAMYLCAIPQAGRVYNEQFFGPGTRLTVL.

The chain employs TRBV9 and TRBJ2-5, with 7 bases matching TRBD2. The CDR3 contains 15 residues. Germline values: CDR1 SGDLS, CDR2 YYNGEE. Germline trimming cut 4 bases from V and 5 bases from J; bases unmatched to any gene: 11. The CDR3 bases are TGTGCCAGCAGCTCCGGTAGCGGGTTTCGGGAGACCCAGTACTTC. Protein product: CASSSGSGFRETQYF.

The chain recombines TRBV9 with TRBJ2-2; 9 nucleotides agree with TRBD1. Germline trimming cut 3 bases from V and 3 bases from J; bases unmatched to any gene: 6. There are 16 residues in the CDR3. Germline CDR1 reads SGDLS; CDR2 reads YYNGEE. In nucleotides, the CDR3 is TGTGCCAGCAGCGACGGGGACAGGGACGACACCGGGGAGCTGTTTTTT. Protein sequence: CASSDGDRDDTGELFF.

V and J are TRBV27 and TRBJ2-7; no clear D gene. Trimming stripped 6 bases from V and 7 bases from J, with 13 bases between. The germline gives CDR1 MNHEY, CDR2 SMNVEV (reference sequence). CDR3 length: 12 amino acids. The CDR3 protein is CASRDFFDEQYF. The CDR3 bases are TGTGCCAGCAGGGATTTTTTTGATGAGCAGTACTTC.

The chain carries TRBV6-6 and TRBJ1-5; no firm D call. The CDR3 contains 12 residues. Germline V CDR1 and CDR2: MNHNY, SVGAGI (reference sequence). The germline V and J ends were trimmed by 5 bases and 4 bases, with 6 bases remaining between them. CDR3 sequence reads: CASSNSNQPQHF. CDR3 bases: TGTGCCAGCAGTAACAGTAATCAGCCCCAGCATTTT.

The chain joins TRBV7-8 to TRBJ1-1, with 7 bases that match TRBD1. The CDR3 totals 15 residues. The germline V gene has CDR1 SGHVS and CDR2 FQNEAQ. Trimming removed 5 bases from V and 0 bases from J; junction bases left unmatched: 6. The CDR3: CASSNWDSVNTEAFF. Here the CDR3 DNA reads TGTGCCAGCAGCAATTGGGACAGCGTGAACACTGAAGCTTTCTTT. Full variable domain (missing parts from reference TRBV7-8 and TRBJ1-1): GAGVSQSPRYKVAKRGQDVALRCDPISGHVSLFWYQQALGQGPEFLTYFQNEAQLDKSGLPSDRFFAERPEGSVSTLKIQRTQQEDSAVYLCASSNWDSVNTEAFFGQGTRLTVV.

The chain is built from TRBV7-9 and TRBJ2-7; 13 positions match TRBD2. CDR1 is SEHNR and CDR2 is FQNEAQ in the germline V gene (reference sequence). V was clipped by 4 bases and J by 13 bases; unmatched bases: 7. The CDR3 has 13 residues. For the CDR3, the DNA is TGTGCCAGCAGCTATTGGACTAGCGGGAGTTTATACTTC. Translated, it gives CASSYWTSGSLYF.

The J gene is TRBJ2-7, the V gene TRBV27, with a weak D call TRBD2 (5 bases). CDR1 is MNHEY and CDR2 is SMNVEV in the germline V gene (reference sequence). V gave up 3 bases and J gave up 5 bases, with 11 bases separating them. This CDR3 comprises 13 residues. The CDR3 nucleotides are TGTGCCAGCAGTTTCCCGGGGAGCGACGAGCAGTACTTC. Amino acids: CASSFPGSDEQYF.

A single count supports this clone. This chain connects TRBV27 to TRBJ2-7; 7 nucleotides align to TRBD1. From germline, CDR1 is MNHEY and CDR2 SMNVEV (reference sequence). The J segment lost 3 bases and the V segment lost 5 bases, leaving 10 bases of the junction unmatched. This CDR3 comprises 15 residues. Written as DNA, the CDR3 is TGTGCCAGCAGTCACGGACAGGCCCTCGTCTACGAGCAGTACTTC. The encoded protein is CASSHGQALVYEQYF.

CDR3 nucleotides: TGTGCCAGCAGCCCCGGGGGCGATGGCCAAGAGACCCAGTACTTC. Translation: CASSPGGDGQETQYF. The chain links TRBV11-2 to TRBJ2-5; D possibly matches TRBD1 or TRBD2 (6 bases each). Germline V gene lookup returns CDR1 SGHAT and CDR2 FQNNGV. V lost 5 bases and J 1 base, leaving 14 bases between the germline ends. This CDR3 is built from 15 residues.

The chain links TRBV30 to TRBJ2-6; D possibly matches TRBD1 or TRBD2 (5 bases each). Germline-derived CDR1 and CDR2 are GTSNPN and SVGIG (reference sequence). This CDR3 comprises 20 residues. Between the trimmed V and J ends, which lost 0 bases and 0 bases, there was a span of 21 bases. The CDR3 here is CAWSVSVLGRVSSGANVLTF. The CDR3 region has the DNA TGTGCCTGGAGTGTATCCGTCTTGGGACGGGTGTCCTCTGGGGCCAACGTCCTGACTTTC.

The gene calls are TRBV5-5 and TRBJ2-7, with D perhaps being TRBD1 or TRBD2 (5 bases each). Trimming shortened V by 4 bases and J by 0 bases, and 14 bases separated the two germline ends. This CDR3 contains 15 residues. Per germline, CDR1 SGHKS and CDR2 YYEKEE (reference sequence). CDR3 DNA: TGTGCCAGCAGCACCGATCCAGGGAGCTCCTACGAGCAGTACTTC. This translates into CASSTDPGSSYEQYF.

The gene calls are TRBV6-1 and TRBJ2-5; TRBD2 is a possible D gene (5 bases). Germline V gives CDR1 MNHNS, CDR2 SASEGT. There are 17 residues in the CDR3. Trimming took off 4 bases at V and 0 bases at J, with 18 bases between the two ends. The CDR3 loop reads CASSGKVLRGNQETQYF. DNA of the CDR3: TGTGCCAGCAGTGGAAAGGTTCTACGGGGAAACCAAGAGACCCAGTACTTC.